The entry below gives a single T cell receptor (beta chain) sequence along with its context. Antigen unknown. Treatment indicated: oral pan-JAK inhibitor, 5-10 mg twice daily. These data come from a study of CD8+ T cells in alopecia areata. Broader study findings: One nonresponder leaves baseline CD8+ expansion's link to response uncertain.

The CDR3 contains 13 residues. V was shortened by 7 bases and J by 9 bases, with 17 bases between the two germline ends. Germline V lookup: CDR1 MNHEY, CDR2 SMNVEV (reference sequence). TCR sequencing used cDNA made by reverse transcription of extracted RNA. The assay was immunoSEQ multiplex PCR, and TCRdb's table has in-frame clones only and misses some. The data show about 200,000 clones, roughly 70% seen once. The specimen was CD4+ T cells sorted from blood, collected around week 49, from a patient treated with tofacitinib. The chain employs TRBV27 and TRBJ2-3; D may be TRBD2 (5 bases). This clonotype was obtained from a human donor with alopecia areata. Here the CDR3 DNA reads TGTGCCAGCAAACGGGGAGTGATCGCGACGCAGTATTTT. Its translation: CASKRGVIATQYF.